The present entry profiles one T cell receptor (beta chain) with its context. The antigen remains unidentified. The entry originates in a study of shared clonotypes between healthy human individuals. Study-level findings and limits: An anticipated effect of sequencing depth on clonotype sharing among donors was recognized. Shared clonotypes across all four donors exceeded non-shared ones in generation probability.

The ends were cut back, 5 bases at V and 5 bases at J, with 6 bases in the middle. Germline V gives CDR1 DFQATT, CDR2 SNEGSKA (reference sequence). This CDR3 spans 10 amino acids. The donors, all of them Caucasian adults, lived in Nashville, Tennessee. CD4+ cells yielded CD45RA+ naive and CD45RA-negative memory subsets. Profiled with immunoSEQ multiplex PCR; TCRdb holds only in-frame clones, not every one. The sample records fewer than 3 million clones, around 90% being singletons. The sequence was collected from a man younger than 35 in good health. Some clones in this sample may be carry-over from other donors' samples. This sequence joins TRBV20-1 and TRBJ2-5; D gene unclear. Sequencing was done on a sample of naive CD4+ T cells from PBMCs. Documented subset: CD45RA+ positively selected. CDR3 in DNA: TGCAGTGCTGGGTCGGAGACCCAGTACTTC. Translated: CSAGSETQYF.